This TCR beta chain was sequenced for a study of blood T cell repertoires in COVID-19 (dated by TCRdb to the early 2020s). A note on the overall study: The collaborator samples originated in the United States, Italy and Spain and spanned the acute and convalescent phases of COVID-19. Sample metadata almost always included a de-identified subject ID, COVID-19 status, age in years and sex. The dataset comprised deeply sampled blood TCRbeta repertoires from subjects exposed to, actively infected with, or recovered from COVID-19. A freely available public database, intended as a resource for researchers studying the immune response to SARS-CoV-2, is where the repertoires were released. Samples were obtained from the ongoing ImmuneRACE study (first 160 participants) and from some 1,300 subjects provided by 6 global collaborators. The prospective study material was composed of cDNA or gDNA derived from T cells, B-cell-depleted T cells, or PBMCs. Where available, HLA class I and class II types were taken from metadata supplied by the sample provider and were not determined by assay-based typing. The full study reports these points: The quantity of clinical and demographic metadata differed by source and by participant and was supplied without curation.

Points on this clone: Its antigen is still unknown. Per-nucleotide qualities are absent, and no much larger clonotype sits a single base away.

CDR1 and CDR2, per the germline V gene, are KGHSH and LQKENI. The CDR3 spans 18 residues, from the cysteine through the phenylalanine. Only the CDR3 DNA is retained, 54 bases long and in frame from the first base. After removal of 3 bases from V and 0 bases from J, the junction retains 11 bases not matched to a gene. A second Seattle source provided samples from volunteer blood donors who had recovered from COVID-19. The collaborating institutions used their own protocols to collect whole blood in K2EDTA tubes. For TCRbeta analysis, collaborator samples were shipped as frozen whole blood, as isolated PBMCs, or as DNA extracted from either sample type. TCRbeta CDR3 regions were amplified from genomic DNA by means of the immunoSEQ Assay, a bias-controlled multiplex PCR. Processing in the source paper ran as follows. Nucleated cell counts per sample were estimated from amplification of reference gene primers within the assay. Sequence reads were collapsed and filtered to measure the absolute abundance of every unique TCRbeta CDR3 rearrangement. Productive Simpson clonality was computed per sample as the square root of Simpson's diversity index over productive rearrangements. The source is immuneACCESS, and TCRdb retained only in-frame sequences with V and J called. Part of the clones is not carried over; for the studies checked, unresolved V genes explain less than half of this, and the remainder is unexplained. V and J calls and clone size come straight from that table; D and trimming were deduced from the DNA. The sample table records 200,000 or so clones; 80% to 85% of these occur just once. The top ten hold over 2.5% of the sample.

The material sequenced was peripheral blood. The sequence links TRBV18 to TRBJ2-7; TRBD2 fits 10 bases in the junction. The receptor was derived from a woman between 25 and 40 years old who had recovered from COVID-19. The nucleotide sequence is TGTGCCAGCTCACCTCTCGACACTAGCGGGGTGAGCTCCTACGAGCAGTACTTC. It is translated as CASSPLDTSGVSSYEQYF. The reference TRBV18 and TRBJ2-7 proteins fill in what lies around the CDR3, so the full variable domain reads NAGVMQNPRHLVRRRGQEARLRCSPMKGHSHVYWYRQLPEEGLKFMVYLQKENIIDESGMPKERFSAEFPKEGPSILRIQQVVRGDSAAYFCASSPLDTSGVSSYEQYFGPGTRLTVT.